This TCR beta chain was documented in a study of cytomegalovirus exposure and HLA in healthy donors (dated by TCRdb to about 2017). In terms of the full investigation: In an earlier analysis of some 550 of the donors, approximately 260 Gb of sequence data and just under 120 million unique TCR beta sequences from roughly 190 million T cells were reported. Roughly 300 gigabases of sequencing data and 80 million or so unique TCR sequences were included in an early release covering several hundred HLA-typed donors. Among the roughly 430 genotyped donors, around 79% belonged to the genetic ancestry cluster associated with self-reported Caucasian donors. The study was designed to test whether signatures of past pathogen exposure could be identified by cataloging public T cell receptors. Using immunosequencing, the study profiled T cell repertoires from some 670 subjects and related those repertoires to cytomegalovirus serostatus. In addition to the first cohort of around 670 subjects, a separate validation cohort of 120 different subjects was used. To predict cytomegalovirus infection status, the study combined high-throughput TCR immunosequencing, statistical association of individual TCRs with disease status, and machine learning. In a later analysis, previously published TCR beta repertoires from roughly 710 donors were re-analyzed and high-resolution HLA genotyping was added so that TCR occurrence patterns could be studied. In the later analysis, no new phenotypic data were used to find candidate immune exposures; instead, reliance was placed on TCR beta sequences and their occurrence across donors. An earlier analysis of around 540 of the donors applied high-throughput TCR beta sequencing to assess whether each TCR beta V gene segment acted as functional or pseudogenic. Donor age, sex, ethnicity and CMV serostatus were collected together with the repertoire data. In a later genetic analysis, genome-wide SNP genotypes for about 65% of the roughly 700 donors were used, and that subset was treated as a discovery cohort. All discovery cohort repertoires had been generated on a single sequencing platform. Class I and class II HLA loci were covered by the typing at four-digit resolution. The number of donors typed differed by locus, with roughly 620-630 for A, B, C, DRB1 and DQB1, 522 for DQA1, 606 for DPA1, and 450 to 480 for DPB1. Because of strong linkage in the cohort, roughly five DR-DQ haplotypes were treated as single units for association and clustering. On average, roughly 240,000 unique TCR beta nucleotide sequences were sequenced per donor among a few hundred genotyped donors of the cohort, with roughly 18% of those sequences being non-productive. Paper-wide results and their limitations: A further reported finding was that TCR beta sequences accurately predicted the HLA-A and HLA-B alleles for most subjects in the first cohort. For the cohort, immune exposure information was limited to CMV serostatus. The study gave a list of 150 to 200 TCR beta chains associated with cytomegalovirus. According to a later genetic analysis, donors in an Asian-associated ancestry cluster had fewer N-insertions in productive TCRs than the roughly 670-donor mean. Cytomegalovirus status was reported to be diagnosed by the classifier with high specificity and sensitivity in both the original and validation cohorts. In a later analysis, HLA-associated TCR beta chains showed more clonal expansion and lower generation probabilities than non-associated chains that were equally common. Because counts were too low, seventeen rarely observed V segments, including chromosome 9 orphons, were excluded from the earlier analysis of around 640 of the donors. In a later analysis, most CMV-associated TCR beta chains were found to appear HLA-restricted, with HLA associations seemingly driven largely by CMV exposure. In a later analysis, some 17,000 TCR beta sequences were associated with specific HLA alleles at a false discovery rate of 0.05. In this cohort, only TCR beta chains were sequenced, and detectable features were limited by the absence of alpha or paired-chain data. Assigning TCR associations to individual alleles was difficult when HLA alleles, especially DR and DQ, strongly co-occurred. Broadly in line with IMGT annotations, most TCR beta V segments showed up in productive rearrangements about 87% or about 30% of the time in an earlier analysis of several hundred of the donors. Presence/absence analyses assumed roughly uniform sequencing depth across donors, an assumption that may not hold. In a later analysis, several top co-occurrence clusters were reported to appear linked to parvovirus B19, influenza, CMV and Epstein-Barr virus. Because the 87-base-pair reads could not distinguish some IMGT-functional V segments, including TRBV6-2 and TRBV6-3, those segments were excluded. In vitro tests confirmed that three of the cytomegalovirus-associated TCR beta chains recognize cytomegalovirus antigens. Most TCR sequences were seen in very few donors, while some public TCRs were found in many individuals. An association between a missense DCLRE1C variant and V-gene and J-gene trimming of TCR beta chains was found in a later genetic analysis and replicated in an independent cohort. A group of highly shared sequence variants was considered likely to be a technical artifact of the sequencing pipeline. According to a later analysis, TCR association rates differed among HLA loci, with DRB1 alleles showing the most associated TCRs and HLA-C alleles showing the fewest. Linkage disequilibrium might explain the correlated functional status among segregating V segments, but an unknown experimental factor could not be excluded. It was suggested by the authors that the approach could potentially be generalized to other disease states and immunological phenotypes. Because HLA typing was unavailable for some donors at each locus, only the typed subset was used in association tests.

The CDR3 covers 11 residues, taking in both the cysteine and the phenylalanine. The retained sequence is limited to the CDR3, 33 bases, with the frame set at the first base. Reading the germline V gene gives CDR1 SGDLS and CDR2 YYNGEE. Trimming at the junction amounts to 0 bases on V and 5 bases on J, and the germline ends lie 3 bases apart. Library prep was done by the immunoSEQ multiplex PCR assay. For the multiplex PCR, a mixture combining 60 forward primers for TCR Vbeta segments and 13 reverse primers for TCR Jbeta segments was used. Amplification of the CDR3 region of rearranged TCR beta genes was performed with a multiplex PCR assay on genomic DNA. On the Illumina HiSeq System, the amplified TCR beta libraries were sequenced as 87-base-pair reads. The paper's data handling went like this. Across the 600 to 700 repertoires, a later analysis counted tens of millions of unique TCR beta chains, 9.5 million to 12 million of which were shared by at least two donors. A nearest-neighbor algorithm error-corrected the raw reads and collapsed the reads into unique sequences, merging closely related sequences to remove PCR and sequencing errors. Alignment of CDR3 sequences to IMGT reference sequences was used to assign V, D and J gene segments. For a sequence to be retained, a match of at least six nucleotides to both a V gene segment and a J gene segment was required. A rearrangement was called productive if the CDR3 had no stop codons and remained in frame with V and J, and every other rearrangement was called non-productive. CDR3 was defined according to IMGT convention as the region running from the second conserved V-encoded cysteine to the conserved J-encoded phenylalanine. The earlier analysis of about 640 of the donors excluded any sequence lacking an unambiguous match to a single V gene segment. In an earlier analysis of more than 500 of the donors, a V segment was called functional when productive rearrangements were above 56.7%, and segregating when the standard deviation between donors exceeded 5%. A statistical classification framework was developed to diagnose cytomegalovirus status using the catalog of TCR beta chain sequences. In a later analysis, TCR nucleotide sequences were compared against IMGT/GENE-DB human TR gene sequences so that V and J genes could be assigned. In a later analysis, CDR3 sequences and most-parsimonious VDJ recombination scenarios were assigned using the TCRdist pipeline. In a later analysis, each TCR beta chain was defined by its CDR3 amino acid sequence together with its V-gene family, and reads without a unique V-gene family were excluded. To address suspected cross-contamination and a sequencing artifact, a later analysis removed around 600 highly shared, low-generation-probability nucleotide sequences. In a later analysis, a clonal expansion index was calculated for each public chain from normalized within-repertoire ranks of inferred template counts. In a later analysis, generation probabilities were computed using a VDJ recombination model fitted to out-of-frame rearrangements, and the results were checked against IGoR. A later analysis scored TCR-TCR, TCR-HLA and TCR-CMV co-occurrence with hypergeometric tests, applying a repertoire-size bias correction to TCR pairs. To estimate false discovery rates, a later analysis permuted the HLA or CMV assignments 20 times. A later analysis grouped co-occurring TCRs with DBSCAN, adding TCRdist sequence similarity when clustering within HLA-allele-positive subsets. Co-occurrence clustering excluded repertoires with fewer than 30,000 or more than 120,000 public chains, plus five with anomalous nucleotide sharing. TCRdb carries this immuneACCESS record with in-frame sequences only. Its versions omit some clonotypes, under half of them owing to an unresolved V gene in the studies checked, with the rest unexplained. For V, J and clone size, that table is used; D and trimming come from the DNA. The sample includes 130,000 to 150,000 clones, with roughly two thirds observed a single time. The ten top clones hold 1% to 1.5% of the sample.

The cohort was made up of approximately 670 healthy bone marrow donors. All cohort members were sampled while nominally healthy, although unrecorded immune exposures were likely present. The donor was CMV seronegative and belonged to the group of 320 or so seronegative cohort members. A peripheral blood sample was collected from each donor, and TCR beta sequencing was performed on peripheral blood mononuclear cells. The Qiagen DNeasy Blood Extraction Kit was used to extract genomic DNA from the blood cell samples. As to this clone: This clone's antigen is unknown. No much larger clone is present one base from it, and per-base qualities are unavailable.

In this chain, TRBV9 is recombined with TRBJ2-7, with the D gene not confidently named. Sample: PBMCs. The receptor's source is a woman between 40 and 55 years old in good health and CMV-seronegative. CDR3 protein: CASSVVNEQYF. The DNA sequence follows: TGTGCCAGCAGCGTAGTCAACGAGCAGTACTTC.